This T cell receptor beta chain was identified in a study of cytomegalovirus exposure and HLA in healthy donors. Researchers ran the PCR with 60 Vbeta and 13 Jbeta primers. Only in-frame clones appear in the TCRdb table, and some are missing; sequencing was by immunoSEQ multiplex PCR. The table has some 130,000 clones, roughly 82% seen once. Donors showed nominal health when sampled, although they likely had unrecorded immune exposures. General observations from the study: Per published reports, the classifier diagnosed cytomegalovirus status with high specificity and sensitivity. In a later analysis, a genetic analysis reported fewer productive-TCR N-insertions in an Asian-associated ancestry cluster than the cohort average. Rarity held for most TCR sequences, but there were some public TCRs that occurred in many donors.

To note about this clone: Its antigen is not identified.

The sample comprised PBMCs. The sequence derives from a boy aged 5-17 years in good health and CMV-seronegative.

The CDR3 here is CASSLTTYEQYF. The DNA for the CDR3 is TGTGCCAGCAGCCTAACTACCTACGAGCAGTACTTC. This chain connects TRBV5-6 to TRBJ2-7; D not certain. There are 12 residues in the CDR3. The V and J ends lost 4 bases and 2 bases respectively, with 7 bases between them. Germline loops: CDR1 SGHDT, CDR2 YYEEEE.